This T cell receptor (beta chain) was identified in a study of beta chain features in type 1 diabetes. The sequenced template was cDNA made from the entire isolated RNA. Data came from immunoSEQ multiplex PCR; TCRdb stores just in-frame clones and leaves some out. In the table there are around 140,000 clones, about a tenth of which are singletons. General study points: A cDNA-based sequencing approach could over-represent cells with high TCR expression.

Worth noting for this clone: The antigen is not known.

The receptor was isolated from a middle-aged woman in good health. Source material: central memory CD4+ T cells from blood.

CDR3 DNA: TGTGCCAGTAGTAGGTTGGACAGGAGGTTAGACTATGGCTACACCTTC. As protein: CASSRLDRRLDYGYTF. The genes are TRBV19 and TRBJ1-2; TRBD1 matches 7 bases. With V trimmed by 4 bases and J by 3 bases, 11 bases remained unmatched. This CDR3 has 16 residues. CDR1 and CDR2 from the germline V gene are LNHDA and SQIVND (reference sequence).